This TCR beta chain appears in the sequencing data of a study of blood T cell repertoires in COVID-19. Study background: The analysed material was cDNA or gDNA that came from T cells, B-cell-depleted T cells, or PBMCs.

From germline, CDR1 is MGHDK and CDR2 SYGVNS. The CDR3 is 12 amino acids. Trimming left V 5 bases short and J 9 bases short, with 11 bases between. This clone was counted once. Authors' data handling: Nucleated cell number was recorded as an estimate derived from reference gene primer amplification. Method: immunoSEQ multiplex PCR; TCRdb's copy keeps in-frame clones and lacks some. The D gene and trimming were derived from the DNA, and the V and J assignments and clone size from that table. The data show 210,000 or so clones, about 86% seen once. The TCR comes from a man in his forties or fifties with active or convalescent COVID-19. Sequences were obtained from peripheral blood. This rearrangement joins TRBV25-1 to TRBJ2-1, with D unresolved. CDR3 coding DNA: TGTGCCAGCAGTCTGTACTTTGGTGAGCAGTTCTTC. Residues: CASSLYFGEQFF.